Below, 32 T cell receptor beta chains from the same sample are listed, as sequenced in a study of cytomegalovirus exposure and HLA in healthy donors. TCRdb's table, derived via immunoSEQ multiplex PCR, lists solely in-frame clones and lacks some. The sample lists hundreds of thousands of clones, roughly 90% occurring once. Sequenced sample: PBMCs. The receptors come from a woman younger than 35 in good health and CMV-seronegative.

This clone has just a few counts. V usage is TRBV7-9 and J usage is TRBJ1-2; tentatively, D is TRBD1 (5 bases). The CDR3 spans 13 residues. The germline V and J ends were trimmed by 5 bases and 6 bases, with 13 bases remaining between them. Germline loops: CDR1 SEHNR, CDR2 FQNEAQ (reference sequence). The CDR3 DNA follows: TGTGCCAGCAGCCTCCTGGAGGGGCATGGCTACACCTTC. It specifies CASSLLEGHGYTF.

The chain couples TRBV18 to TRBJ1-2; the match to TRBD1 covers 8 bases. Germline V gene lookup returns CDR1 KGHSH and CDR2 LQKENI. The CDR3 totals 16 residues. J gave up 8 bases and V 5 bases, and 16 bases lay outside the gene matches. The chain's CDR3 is CASSAGQTGTGGGYTF. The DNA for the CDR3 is TGTGCCAGCTCAGCGGGCCAGACCGGGACAGGCGGCGGCTACACCTTC.

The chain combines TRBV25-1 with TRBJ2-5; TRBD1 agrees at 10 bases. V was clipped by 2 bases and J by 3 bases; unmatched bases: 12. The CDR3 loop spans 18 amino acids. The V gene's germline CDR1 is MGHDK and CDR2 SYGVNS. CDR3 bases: TGTGCCAGCAGTGAAAGGGGGACAGGGGCGTTCCCGAAAGAGACCCAGTACTTC. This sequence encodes CASSERGTGAFPKETQYF.

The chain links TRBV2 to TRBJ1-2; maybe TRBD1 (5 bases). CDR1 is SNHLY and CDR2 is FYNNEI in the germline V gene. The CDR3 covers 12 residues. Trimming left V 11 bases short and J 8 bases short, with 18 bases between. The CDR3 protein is CAVAWGVGGYTF. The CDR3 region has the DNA TGTGCCGTTGCCTGGGGGGTTGGAGGCTACACCTTC.

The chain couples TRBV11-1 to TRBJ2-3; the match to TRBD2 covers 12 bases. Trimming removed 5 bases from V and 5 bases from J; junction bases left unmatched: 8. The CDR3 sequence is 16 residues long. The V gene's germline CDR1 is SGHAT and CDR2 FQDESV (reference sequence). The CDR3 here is CASSPRTSGIRDTQYF. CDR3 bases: TGTGCCAGCAGCCCACGGACTAGCGGGATAAGAGATACGCAGTATTTT.

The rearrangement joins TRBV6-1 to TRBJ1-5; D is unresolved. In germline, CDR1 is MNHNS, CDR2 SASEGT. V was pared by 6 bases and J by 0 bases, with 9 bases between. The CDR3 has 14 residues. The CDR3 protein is CASRDRSSNQPQHF. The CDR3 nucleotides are TGTGCCAGCAGAGATCGGTCTAGCAATCAGCCCCAGCATTTT.

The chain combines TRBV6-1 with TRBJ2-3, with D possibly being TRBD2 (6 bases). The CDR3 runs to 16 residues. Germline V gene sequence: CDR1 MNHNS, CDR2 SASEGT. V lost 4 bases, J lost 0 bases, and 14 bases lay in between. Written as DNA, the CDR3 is TGTGCCAGCAGTGTGGTAGGGCGGGGTAGCACAGATACGCAGTATTTT. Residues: CASSVVGRGSTDTQYF.

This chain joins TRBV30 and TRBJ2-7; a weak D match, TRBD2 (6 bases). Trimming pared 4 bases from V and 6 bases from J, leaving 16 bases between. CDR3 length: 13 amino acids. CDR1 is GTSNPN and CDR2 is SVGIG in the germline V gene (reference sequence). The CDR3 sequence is CAWTGTPWAEQYF. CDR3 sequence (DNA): TGTGCCTGGACCGGGACTCCTTGGGCCGAGCAGTACTTC.

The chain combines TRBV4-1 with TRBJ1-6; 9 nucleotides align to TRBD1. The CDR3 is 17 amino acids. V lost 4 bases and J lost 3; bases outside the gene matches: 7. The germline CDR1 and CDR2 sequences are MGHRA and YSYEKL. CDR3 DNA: TGCGCCAGCAGCCGAACCTCGGGACAGGGCTATAATTCACCCCTCCACTTT. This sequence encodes CASSRTSGQGYNSPLHF.

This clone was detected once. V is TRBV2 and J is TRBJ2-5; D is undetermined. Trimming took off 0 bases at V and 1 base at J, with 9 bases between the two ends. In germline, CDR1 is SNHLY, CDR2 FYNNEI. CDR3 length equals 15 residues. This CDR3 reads CASSEARMRQETQYF. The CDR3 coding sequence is TGTGCCAGCAGTGAAGCGAGGATGCGCCAAGAGACCCAGTACTTC. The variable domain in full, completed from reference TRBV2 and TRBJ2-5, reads EPEVTQTPSHQVTQMGQEVILRCVPISNHLYFYWYRQILGQKVEFLVSFYNNEISEKSEIFDDQFSVERPDGSNFTLKIRSTKLEDSAMYFCASSEARMRQETQYFGPGTRLLVL.

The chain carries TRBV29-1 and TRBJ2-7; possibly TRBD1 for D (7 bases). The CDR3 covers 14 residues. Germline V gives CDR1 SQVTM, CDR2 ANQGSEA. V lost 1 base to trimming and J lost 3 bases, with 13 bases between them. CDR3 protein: CSVEGQGGDYEQYF. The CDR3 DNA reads TGCAGCGTTGAAGGCCAGGGGGGAGACTACGAGCAGTACTTC.

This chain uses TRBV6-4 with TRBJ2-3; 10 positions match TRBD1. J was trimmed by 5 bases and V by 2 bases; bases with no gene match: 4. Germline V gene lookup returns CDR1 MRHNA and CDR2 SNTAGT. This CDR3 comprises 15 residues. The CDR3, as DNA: TGTGCCAGCAGTGACGCCGGGACAGGGGTAGATACGCAGTATTTT. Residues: CASSDAGTGVDTQYF.

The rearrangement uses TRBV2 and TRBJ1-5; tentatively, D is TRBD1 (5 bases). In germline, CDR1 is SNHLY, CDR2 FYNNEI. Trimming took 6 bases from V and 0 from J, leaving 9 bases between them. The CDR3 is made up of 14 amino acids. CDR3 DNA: TGTGCCAGCAGCAGGGAGGGTAGCAATCAGCCCCAGCATTTT. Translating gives CASSREGSNQPQHF.

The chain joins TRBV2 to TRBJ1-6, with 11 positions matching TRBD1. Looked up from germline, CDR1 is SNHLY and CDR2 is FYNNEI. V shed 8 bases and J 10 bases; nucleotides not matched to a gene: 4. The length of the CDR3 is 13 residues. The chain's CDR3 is CASRTGGFSPLHF. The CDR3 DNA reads TGTGCCAGCCGGACAGGGGGCTTCTCACCCCTCCACTTT.

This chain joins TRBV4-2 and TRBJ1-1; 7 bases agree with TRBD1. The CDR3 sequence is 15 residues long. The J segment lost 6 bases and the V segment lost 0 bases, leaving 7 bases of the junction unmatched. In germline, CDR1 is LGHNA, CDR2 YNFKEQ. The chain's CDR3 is CASSQDGQARSEAFF. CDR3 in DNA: TGTGCCAGCAGCCAAGATGGACAGGCTAGGTCTGAAGCTTTCTTT.

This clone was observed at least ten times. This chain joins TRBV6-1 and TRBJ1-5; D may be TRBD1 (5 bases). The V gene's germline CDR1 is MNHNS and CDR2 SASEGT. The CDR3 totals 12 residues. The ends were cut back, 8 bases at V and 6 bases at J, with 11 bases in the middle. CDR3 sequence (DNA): TGTGCCAGCGGCCTCAGGGTTCAGCCCCAGCATTTT. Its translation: CASGLRVQPQHF.

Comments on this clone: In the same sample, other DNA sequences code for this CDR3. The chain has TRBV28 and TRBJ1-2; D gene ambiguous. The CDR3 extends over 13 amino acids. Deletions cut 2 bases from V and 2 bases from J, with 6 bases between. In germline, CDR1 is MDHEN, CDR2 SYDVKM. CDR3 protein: CASSLPGNYGYTF. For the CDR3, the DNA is TGTGCCAGCAGTTTACCGGGGAACTATGGCTACACCTTC.

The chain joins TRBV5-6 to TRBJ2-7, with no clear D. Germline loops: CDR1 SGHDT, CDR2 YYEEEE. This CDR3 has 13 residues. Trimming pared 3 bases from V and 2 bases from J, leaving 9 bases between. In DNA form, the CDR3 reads TGTGCCAGCAGCTATCGAACTACCTACGAGCAGTACTTC. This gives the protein CASSYRTTYEQYF. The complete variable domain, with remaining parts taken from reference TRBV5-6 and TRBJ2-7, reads DAGVTQSPTHLIKTRGQQVTLRCSPKSGHDTVSWYQQALGQGPQFIFQYYEEEERQRGNFPDRFSGHQFPNYSSELNVNALLLGDSALYLCASSYRTTYEQYFGPGTRLTVT.

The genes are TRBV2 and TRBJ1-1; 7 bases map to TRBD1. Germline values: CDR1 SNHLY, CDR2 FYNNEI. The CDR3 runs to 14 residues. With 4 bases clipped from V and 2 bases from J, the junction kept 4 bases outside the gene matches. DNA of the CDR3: TGTGCCAGCAGTGTGGACAGGAAAAACACTGAAGCTTTCTTT. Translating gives CASSVDRKNTEAFF.

This chain's CDR3 is CASSYGGLAEEQYF. For the CDR3, the DNA is TGTGCCAGCAGTTACGGGGGCCTAGCGGAAGAGCAGTACTTC. V is TRBV28 and J is TRBJ2-7; possibly TRBD2 for D (7 bases). This CDR3 has 14 residues. Germline CDR1 and CDR2: MDHEN and SYDVKM. The ends were cut back, 4 bases at V and 7 bases at J, with 17 bases in the middle.

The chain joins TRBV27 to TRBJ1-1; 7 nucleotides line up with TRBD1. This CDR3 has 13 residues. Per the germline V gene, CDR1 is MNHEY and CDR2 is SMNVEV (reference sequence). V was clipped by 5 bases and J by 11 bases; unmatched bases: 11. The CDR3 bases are TGTGCCAGCAGTACTCGACAGGGATGGCAGGCTTTCTTT. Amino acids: CASSTRQGWQAFF.

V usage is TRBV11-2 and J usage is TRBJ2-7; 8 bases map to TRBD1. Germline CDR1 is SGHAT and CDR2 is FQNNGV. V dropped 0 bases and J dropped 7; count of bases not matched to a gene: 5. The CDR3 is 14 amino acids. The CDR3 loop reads CASSLDRGREEQYF. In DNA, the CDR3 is TGTGCCAGCAGCTTAGACAGGGGGCGAGAGGAGCAGTACTTC.

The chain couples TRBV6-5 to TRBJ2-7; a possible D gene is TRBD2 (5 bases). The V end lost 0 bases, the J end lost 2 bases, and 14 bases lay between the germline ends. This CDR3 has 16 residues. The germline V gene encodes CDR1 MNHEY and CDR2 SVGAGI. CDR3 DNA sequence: TGTGCCAGCAGTTACTCGGTTAGGGCGGGCCCCTACGAGCAGTACTTC. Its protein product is CASSYSVRAGPYEQYF.

As DNA, the CDR3 is TGTGCCAGCAGGGCACAGGGGGACTATGGCTACACCTTC. Translated, it gives CASRAQGDYGYTF. V usage is TRBV2 and J usage is TRBJ1-2; 8 nucleotides align to TRBD1. After removal of 6 bases from V and 3 bases from J, the junction contained 3 bases not matched to a gene. Germline V gives CDR1 SNHLY, CDR2 FYNNEI. This CDR3 has 13 residues.

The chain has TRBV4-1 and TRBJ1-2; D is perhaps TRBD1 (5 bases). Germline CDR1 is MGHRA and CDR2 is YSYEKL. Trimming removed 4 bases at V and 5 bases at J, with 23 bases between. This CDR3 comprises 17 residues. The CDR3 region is CASSPYPGVGHKYGYTF. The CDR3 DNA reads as TGCGCCAGCAGCCCCTACCCGGGGGTAGGGCATAAATATGGCTACACCTTC.

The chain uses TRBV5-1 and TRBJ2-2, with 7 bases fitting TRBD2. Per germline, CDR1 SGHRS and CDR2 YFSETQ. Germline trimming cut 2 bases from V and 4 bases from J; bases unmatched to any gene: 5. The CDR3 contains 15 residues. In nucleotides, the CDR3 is TGCGCCAGCAGCTTAACCGGGGGGTCCACCGGGGAGCTGTTTTTT. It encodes CASSLTGGSTGELFF. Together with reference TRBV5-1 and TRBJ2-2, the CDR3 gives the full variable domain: KAGVTQTPRYLIKTRGQQVTLSCSPISGHRSVSWYQQTPGQGLQFLFEYFSETQRNKGNFPGRFSGRQFSNSRSEMNVSTLELGDSALYLCASSLTGGSTGELFFGEGSRLTVL.

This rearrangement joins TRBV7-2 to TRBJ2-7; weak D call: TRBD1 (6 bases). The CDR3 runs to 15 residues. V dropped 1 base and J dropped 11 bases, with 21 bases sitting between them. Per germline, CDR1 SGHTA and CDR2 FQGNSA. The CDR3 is CASSLGGPHLTGKYF. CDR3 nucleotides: TGTGCCAGCAGCTTAGGGGGGCCTCACCTCACCGGAAAGTACTTC.

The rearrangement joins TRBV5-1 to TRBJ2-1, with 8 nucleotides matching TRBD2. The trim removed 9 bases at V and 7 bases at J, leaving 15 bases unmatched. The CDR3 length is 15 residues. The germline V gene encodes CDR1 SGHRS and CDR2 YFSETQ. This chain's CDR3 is CATNGASGSSNEQFF. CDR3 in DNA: TGCGCCACCAACGGGGCGAGCGGGAGCTCGAATGAGCAGTTCTTC.

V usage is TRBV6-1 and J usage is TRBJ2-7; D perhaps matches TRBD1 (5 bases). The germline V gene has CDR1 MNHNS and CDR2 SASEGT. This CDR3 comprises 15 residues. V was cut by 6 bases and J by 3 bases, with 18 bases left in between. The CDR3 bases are TGTGCCAGCAGGGGCAACCTCGGACATGGCTACGAGCAGTACTTC. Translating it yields CASRGNLGHGYEQYF.

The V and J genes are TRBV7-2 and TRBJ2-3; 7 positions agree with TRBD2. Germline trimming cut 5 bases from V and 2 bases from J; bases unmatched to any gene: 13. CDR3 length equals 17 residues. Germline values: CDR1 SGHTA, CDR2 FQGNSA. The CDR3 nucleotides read TGTGCCAGCAGCCACCTGGGGCTAGCGGATTTCACAGATACGCAGTATTTT. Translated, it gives CASSHLGLADFTDTQYF.

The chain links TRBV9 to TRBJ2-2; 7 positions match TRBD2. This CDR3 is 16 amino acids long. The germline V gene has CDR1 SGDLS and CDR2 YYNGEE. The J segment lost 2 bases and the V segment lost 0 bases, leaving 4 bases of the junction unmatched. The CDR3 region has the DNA TGTGCCAGCAGCGTAGGGAGCGGGGCCAACACCGGGGAGCTGTTTTTT. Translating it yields CASSVGSGANTGELFF.

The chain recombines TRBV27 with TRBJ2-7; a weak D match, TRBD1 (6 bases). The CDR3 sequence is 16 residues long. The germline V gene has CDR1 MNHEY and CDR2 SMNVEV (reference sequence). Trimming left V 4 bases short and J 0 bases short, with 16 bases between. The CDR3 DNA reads TGTGCCAGCAGTTACTTCCGGACAGTGAGCTCCTACGAGCAGTACTTC. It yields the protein CASSYFRTVSSYEQYF.